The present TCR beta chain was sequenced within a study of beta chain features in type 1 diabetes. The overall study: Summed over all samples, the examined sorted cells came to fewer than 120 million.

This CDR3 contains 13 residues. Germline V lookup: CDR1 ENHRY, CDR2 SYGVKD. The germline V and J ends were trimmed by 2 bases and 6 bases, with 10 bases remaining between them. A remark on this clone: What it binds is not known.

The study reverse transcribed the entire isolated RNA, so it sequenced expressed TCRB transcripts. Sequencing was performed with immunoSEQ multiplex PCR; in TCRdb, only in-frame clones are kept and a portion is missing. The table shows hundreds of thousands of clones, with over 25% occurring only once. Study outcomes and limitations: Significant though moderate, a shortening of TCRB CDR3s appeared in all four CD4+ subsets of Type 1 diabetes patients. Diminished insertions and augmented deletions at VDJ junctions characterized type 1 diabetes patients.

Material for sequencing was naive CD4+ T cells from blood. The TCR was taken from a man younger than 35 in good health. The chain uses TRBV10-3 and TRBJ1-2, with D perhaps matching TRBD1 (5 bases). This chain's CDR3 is CAISEGREDGYTF. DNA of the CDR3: TGTGCCATCAGTGAGGGCAGGGAAGATGGCTACACCTTC.